This T cell receptor beta chain was captured by sequencing in a study of regulatory T cells in long-lasting Graves disease (dated by TCRdb to the early 2020s). At the level of the whole study: Persistent Graves' disease was defined as antithyroid drug treatment for over 5 years with persistently positive TSH receptor autoantibodies. This study used TCR sequencing and RNA sequencing of peripheral blood to compare persistent Graves' disease patients against newly diagnosed Graves' disease patients. The study took place in China and was registered as a clinical trial. A total of about 33 samples were covered by TCR sequencing, comprising approximately 13 persistent and around 20 newly diagnosed Graves' disease patients. Antithyroid drugs had been taken for approximately 9.5 years on average by persistent Graves' disease patients in the clinical cohort.

About this clonotype itself: Its cognate antigen has yet to be identified. Nothing much larger sits one base from this clone, and base qualities are not available.

The CDR3 contains 13 residues, cysteine and phenylalanine counted. The only DNA kept is the CDR3, 39 bases in frame from the first base. At the junction V is shortened by 8 bases and J by 0 bases, with 7 bases in between. Based on the germline V gene, the CDR1 and CDR2 sequences are MNHNS and SASEGT. The library was made by multiplex PCR. The sample was run on an Illumina HiSeq 4000. TCR beta libraries were built with iRepertoire HTBI primers and Arm-PCR amplification of CDR3 regions. Before sequencing, the PCR products underwent gel purification. On the study's bioinformatics: Gene usage analysis of CDR3 amino acid clonotypes used the 60 to 80 TRBV and 14 TRBJ segments found across samples. COPE and FqMerger were used to merge the filtered high-quality paired reads into contigs. BLAST was used to align contigs to IMGT TRBV, TRBD and TRBJ reference genes, and CDR3 was defined according to IMGT. Any clonotype with a frequency above 0.1% was counted as a highly expanded clone. Shannon entropy served as the measure of repertoire diversity, while the Gini coefficient captured V-J evenness. A clonotype found in more than one individual was treated as public. Using fastp trimming at Q25 and MiXCR clonotype assembly, TCRdb reanalyzed the public sequencing data and kept in-frame beta chains. For every CDR3 protein sequence, its rows merge into one entry that carries the most common genes and DNA. The V and J calls follow TCRdb's processing rather than the paper's. This sample has more than 650,000 distinct CDR3 sequences in its table, and about 32% of those were observed once. In total, the top ten clones hold under 50% of the sample.

Broad study findings and their caveats: The small sample size was acknowledged by the authors as a limitation that may reduce accuracy. Persistent patients shared more public clonotypes among themselves (around 2,700) than newly diagnosed patients did (approximately 900). Lower TCR Shannon entropy and fewer highly expanded clones were observed in persistent Graves' disease patients than in newly diagnosed patients, which suggested clonal expansion. Sequencing and analysis were restricted to the TCR beta chain. Only peripheral blood was studied, because thyroid tissue, the primary lesion, was inaccessible. Preferential use of TRBV28, TRBJ1-2 and TRBJ2-5 was observed in persistent disease, whereas TRBV20-1 and TRBJ2-1 were favored in newly diagnosed disease.

The intended sense of this specimen's time point label: persistent/refractory GD, antithyroid drugs over 5 years with positive TRAb. For both TCR sequencing and RNA sequencing, RNA was extracted from PBMCs in TRIzol. The diagnosis of Graves' disease followed American Thyroid Association guidelines. Patients for the study were recruited at an endocrinology department in Xi'an, China. From each patient, 7.5 to 10 milliliters of peripheral blood was collected into an EDTA anticoagulant tube. Ficoll Paque Plus density gradient separation was used to isolate PBMCs, and no further T cell sorting was performed. An Agilent 2100 Bioanalyzer and agarose gel were used to check RNA quality, and a NanoDrop 2000 was used to measure RNA concentration.

Sequencing was performed on peripheral blood mononuclear cells (PBMCs), taken when the disease was refractory, from a patient treated with antithyroid drugs. This chain joins TRBV6-1 to TRBJ2-2, with the identity of the D gene unclear. This sequence was found in a female donor with Graves disease. The bases read TGTGCCAGCGAGAGACCGAACACCGGGGAGCTGTTTTTT. Translated, it reads CASERPNTGELFF.